This T cell receptor beta chain was profiled in a study of shared clonotypes between healthy human individuals. Execution of the assay was at deep level. An even split of each subset's genomic DNA across several immunoSEQ plates was performed. Some 30,000 T cell genomes (about 280 ng DNA) went into each PBMC replicate. Sequencing used immunoSEQ multiplex PCR; TCRdb keeps in-frame clones, though not all of them. Of about half a million clones listed, around 77% are singletons. V was shortened by 3 bases and J by 6 bases, with 17 bases between the two germline ends. Germline CDR1 is ENHRY and CDR2 is SYGVKD. CDR3 length: 15 amino acids. Approximately 98 million PBMCs went into genomic DNA for unsorted samples.

Sample: PBMCs. The clonotype originates from a woman aged 40 to 49 in good health. Some clones in this sample may be carry-over from other donors' samples. The rearrangement joins TRBV10-3 to TRBJ1-1; no definite D call. The CDR3 protein is CAISERTGEFAEAFF. The CDR3 DNA reads as TGTGCCATCAGTGAAAGGACTGGGGAATTCGCTGAAGCTTTCTTT.